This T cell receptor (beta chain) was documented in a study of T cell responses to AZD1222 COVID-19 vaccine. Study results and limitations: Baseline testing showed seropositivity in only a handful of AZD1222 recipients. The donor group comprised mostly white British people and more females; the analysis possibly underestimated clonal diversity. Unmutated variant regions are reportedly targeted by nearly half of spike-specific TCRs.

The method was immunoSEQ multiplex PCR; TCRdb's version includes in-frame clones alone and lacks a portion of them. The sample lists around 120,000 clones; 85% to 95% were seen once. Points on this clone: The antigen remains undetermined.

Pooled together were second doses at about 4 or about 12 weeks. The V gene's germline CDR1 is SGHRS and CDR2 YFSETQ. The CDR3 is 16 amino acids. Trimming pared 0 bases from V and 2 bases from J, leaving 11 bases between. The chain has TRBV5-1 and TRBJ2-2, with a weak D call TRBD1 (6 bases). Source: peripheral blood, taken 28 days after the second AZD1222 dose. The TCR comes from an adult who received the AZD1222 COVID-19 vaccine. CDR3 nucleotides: TGCGCCAGCAGCTTGGGAACGGGACATAACACCGGGGAGCTGTTTTTT. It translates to CASSLGTGHNTGELFF.